The present T cell receptor beta chain was sequenced within a study of blood T cells in healthy people across ages. The study's findings and limits: The study found more naive CD4+ cells and higher diversity in long-lived than aged donors. Naive T cell percentage showed a strong correlation with the diversity of TCR beta. Older individuals had lower TCR beta diversity per million T cells (the decline was roughly linear).

A second PCR of about 7 to 12 cycles used a sample-barcoded 5' primer and a J-beta primer mix. MiXCR was run by TCRdb on the 5' RACE reads, yielding one entry per CDR3 protein. The sample includes 800,000 to 1,300,000 distinct CDR3 sequences, approximately 25% of them seen just once. As regards this clonotype: Its antigen is unidentified. Germline is not matched at one junction end, which may reflect a read error.

Germline V gene sequence: CDR1 MNHEY, CDR2 SMNVEV (reference sequence). The CDR3 loop spans 16 amino acids. These data were also filed under a second study, of T cells of mothers and their children.

The sequenced material came from blood. This receptor was taken from a girl aged 2 to 9 in good health. The chain carries TRBV27 and TRBJ1-1, with 7 bases fitting TRBD1. The CDR3 protein is CASSLGIGDRRTEAFF. The DNA of the CDR3 is TGCGCCAGCAGTTTAGGGATTGGGGACAGAAGAACTGAAGCTTTCTTT.